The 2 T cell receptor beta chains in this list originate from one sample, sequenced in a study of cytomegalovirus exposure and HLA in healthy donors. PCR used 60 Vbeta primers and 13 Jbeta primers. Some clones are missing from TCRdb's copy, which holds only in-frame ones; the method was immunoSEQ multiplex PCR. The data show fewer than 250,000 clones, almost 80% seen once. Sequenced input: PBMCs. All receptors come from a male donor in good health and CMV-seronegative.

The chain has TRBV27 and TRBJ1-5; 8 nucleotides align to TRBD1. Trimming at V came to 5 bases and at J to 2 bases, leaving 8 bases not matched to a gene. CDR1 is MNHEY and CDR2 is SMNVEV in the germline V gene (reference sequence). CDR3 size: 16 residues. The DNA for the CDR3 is TGTGCCAGCAGTCCCCGGACAGGGTTTGGCAATCAGCCCCAGCATTTT. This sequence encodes CASSPRTGFGNQPQHF.

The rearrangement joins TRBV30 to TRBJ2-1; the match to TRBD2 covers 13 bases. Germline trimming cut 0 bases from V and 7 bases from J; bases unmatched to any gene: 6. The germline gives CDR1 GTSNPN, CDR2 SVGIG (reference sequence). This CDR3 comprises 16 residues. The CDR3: CAWSVRTSGSMNEQFF. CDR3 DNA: TGTGCCTGGAGTGTTCGGACTAGCGGGAGTATGAATGAGCAGTTCTTC.